A single sample is the source of the 22 T cell receptor beta chains below, sequenced in a study of blood T cell repertoires in COVID-19. Method: immunoSEQ multiplex PCR; TCRdb's copy keeps in-frame clones and lacks some. The profile shows some 99,000 clones, over 70% of them singletons. Specimen: peripheral blood. The receptors here all came from a man aged 65 to 79 with acute or convalescent COVID-19.

The CDR3 here is CASSLYNEQFF. As DNA, the CDR3 is TGTGCCAGCAGCTTGTATAATGAGCAGTTCTTC. The chain recombines TRBV5-6 with TRBJ2-1, with D unresolved. CDR1 SGHDT and CDR2 YYEEEE come from the germline V gene. The CDR3 loop spans 11 amino acids. V lost 1 base, J lost 7 bases, and 3 bases lay in between.

The J gene is TRBJ1-1, the V gene TRBV11-2, with 9 bases that match TRBD1. V gave up 3 bases and J gave up 4 bases; unmatched junction bases: 3. The CDR3 sequence is 14 residues long. Germline V gene lookup returns CDR1 SGHAT and CDR2 FQNNGV. The CDR3 bases are TGTGCCAGCAGCTTCGCACAGGGGGCCACTGAAGCTTTCTTT. The encoded protein is CASSFAQGATEAFF.

V usage is TRBV19 and J usage is TRBJ1-1; D gene unclear. Per the germline V gene, CDR1 is LNHDA and CDR2 is SQIVND (reference sequence). This CDR3 spans 12 amino acids. Trimming cost V 8 bases and J 4 bases, with 11 bases left between them. CDR3 residues: CASLSSVTEAFF. DNA of the CDR3: TGTGCCAGTCTAAGTAGCGTCACTGAAGCTTTCTTT.

V and J are TRBV5-6 and TRBJ1-5; D call uncertain. CDR1 is SGHDT and CDR2 is YYEEEE in the germline V gene. The CDR3 runs 15 residues. Trimming pared 4 bases from V and 1 base from J, leaving 12 bases between. The DNA of the CDR3 is TGTGCCAGCAGCCTGAGACGGAGGAGCAATCAGCCCCAGCATTTT. Translation gives CASSLRRRSNQPQHF.

This clone was counted a few times. The chain employs TRBV4-1 and TRBJ2-7; TRBD2 agrees at 7 bases. The CDR3 covers 17 residues. The V segment lost 4 bases and the J segment 5 bases; nucleotides outside the gene matches: 17. The germline V gene has CDR1 MGHRA and CDR2 YSYEKL. CDR3 sequence (DNA): TGCGCCAGCAGCCTCGGGACGGGACTAATTTACCCCCACGAGCAGTACTTC. Translation gives CASSLGTGLIYPHEQYF.

This chain links TRBV9 with TRBJ1-3; perhaps TRBD1 as D (6 bases). The CDR3 has 16 residues. Trimming cost V 4 bases and J 0 bases, with 14 bases left between them. Looked up from germline, CDR1 is SGDLS and CDR2 is YYNGEE. CDR3 sequence (DNA): TGTGCCAGCAGCCTAACACCGGACAGCTCTGGAAACACCATATATTTT. Translating gives CASSLTPDSSGNTIYF.

This chain connects TRBV28 to TRBJ2-5, with 8 bases that match TRBD1. The CDR3 extends over 15 amino acids. V dropped 2 bases and J dropped 7; count of bases not matched to a gene: 9. Germline V gene data show CDR1 as MDHEN and CDR2 as SYDVKM. The CDR3 loop is CASSLGGQGAVTQYF. The CDR3 region has the DNA TGTGCCAGCAGTTTAGGCGGACAGGGCGCGGTGACCCAGTACTTC.

This clone appeared once. The rearrangement uses TRBV19 and TRBJ2-3, with 12 bases lining up with TRBD1. Germline lookup yields CDR1 LNHDA and CDR2 SQIVND (reference sequence). The CDR3 totals 16 residues. Trimming cost V 3 bases and J 4 bases; bases outside gene matches: 5. CDR3: CASSITGTGGPDTQYF. The CDR3 region has the DNA TGTGCCAGTAGTATCACCGGGACAGGGGGCCCAGATACGCAGTATTTT.

J is TRBJ1-1 and V is TRBV6-4, with D unresolved. Looked up from germline, CDR1 is MRHNA and CDR2 is SNTAGT. The CDR3 spans 11 residues. V was cut by 2 bases and J by 8 bases, with 6 bases left in between. The CDR3 coding sequence is TGTGCCAGCAGTGACCGGGGAGAAGCTTTCTTT. As protein: CASSDRGEAFF.

The chain carries TRBV5-1 and TRBJ2-2; possible D gene TRBD2, 6 bases. V dropped 10 bases and J dropped 7 bases, with 17 bases sitting between them. This CDR3 spans 13 amino acids. In germline, CDR1 is SGHRS, CDR2 YFSETQ. CDR3 coding DNA: TGCGCCTCCCAATTTGGAGGGGTCGGGGAGCTGTTTTTT. This translates into CASQFGGVGELFF.

This clone was picked up a small number of times. CDR3 protein: CASSLLSGMGYNEQFF. The CDR3 nucleotides read TGTGCCAGCAGCTTGCTAAGCGGGATGGGGTACAATGAGCAGTTCTTC. V usage is TRBV5-6 and J usage is TRBJ2-1; 7 nucleotides align to TRBD2. The V gene's germline CDR1 is SGHDT and CDR2 YYEEEE. This CDR3 has 16 residues. With 1 base clipped from V and 4 bases from J, the junction kept 8 bases outside the gene matches. Full variable domain (rest looked up from reference TRBV5-6 and TRBJ2-1): DAGVTQSPTHLIKTRGQQVTLRCSPKSGHDTVSWYQQALGQGPQFIFQYYEEEERQRGNFPDRFSGHQFPNYSSELNVNALLLGDSALYLCASSLLSGMGYNEQFFGPGTRLTVL.

The V call is TRBV27, the J call TRBJ1-2; D uncertain. V lost 5 bases to trimming and J lost 4 bases, with 17 bases between them. CDR1 and CDR2 from the germline V gene are MNHEY and SMNVEV (reference sequence). The CDR3 runs 15 residues. The CDR3 loop reads CASSLAGWSVYGYTF. CDR3 bases: TGTGCCAGCAGTCTCGCGGGATGGTCTGTCTATGGCTACACCTTC.

This clone has just one count. The chain is built from TRBV9 and TRBJ1-6; D may be TRBD1 (5 bases). CDR3 length: 13 residues. Germline values: CDR1 SGDLS, CDR2 YYNGEE. V gave up 0 bases and J gave up 10 bases, with 8 bases separating them. For the CDR3, the DNA is TGTGCCAGCAGCGTAGCGGGGGAATCACCCCTCCACTTT. Amino acids: CASSVAGESPLHF.

This chain links TRBV9 with TRBJ2-5; D perhaps matches TRBD1 (6 bases). The V end lost 2 bases, the J end lost 1 base, and 9 bases lay between the germline ends. CDR1 SGDLS and CDR2 YYNGEE come from the germline V gene. This CDR3 has 14 residues. DNA of the CDR3: TGTGCCAGCAGCGTCTCAGGGGTCCAAGAGACCCAGTACTTC. Protein: CASSVSGVQETQYF.

This chain links TRBV28 with TRBJ2-2, with 10 bases fitting TRBD2. The CDR3 totals 16 residues. With 7 bases clipped from V and 1 base from J, the junction kept 6 bases outside the gene matches. The germline CDR1 and CDR2 sequences are MDHEN and SYDVKM. This CDR3 reads CASTRRTSGNTGELFF. DNA for the CDR3: TGTGCCAGCACCCGACGGACTAGCGGGAACACCGGGGAGCTGTTTTTT.

The CDR3 loop is CASTSGGKNEQFF. The CDR3 bases are TGTGCCAGCACTTCGGGGGGGAAGAATGAGCAGTTCTTC. The chain uses TRBV6-5 and TRBJ2-1; 8 bases map to TRBD2. This CDR3 has 13 residues. V shed 7 bases and J 7 bases; nucleotides not matched to a gene: 6. Germline V gene lookup returns CDR1 MNHEY and CDR2 SVGAGI.

The rearrangement uses TRBV7-2 and TRBJ2-2; D possibly corresponds to TRBD1 (6 bases). This CDR3 is 13 amino acids long. In germline, CDR1 is SGHTA, CDR2 FQGNSA. V was cut by 2 bases and J by 7 bases, with 8 bases left in between. In DNA form, the CDR3 reads TGTGCCAGCAGCTTAAACAGGGTCGGGGAGCTGTTTTTT. Translation gives CASSLNRVGELFF.

The count of this clone is one. The chain uses TRBV28 and TRBJ1-4; D call uncertain. Germline CDR1 MDHEN, CDR2 SYDVKM. The CDR3 has 13 residues. The V end was cut by 3 bases, the J end by 7 bases, with 9 bases between. DNA for the CDR3: TGTGCCAGCAGTTTTATGGCCCCTGAAAAACTGTTTTTT. Amino acids: CASSFMAPEKLFF.

The chain has TRBV5-4 and TRBJ1-2; D may be TRBD1 (5 bases). V lost 0 bases and J 2 bases, leaving 5 bases between the germline ends. CDR3 length equals 13 residues. In germline, CDR1 is SGHNT, CDR2 YYREEE (reference sequence). CDR3 sequence reads: CASSLDRNYGYTF. CDR3 nucleotides: TGTGCCAGCAGCTTGGACAGGAACTATGGCTACACCTTC. Combining the CDR3 with reference TRBV5-4 and TRBJ1-2 gives the whole variable domain ETGVTQSPTHLIKTRGQQVTLRCSSQSGHNTVSWYQQALGQGPQFIFQYYREEENGRGNFPPRFSGLQFPNYSSELNVNALELDDSALYLCASSLDRNYGYTFGSGTRLTVV.

The chain carries TRBV7-2 and TRBJ1-3; tentative D call: TRBD1 (6 bases). This CDR3 comprises 14 residues. Trimming took 3 bases from V and 0 from J, leaving 6 bases between them. The germline CDR1 and CDR2 sequences are SGHTA and FQGNSA. The CDR3 sequence: CASSLTGSGNTIYF. CDR3 DNA sequence: TGTGCCAGCAGCTTGACAGGCTCTGGAAACACCATATATTTT. Full variable domain (missing parts from reference TRBV7-2 and TRBJ1-3): GAGVSQSPSNKVTEKGKDVELRCDPISGHTALYWYRQSLGQGLEFLIYFQGNSAPDKSGLPSDRFSAERTGGSVSTLTIQRTQQEDSAVYLCASSLTGSGNTIYFGEGSWLTVV.

As regards this clone: An end of the junction does not agree with germline; a read error may underlie this. The V gene is TRBV7-7, the J gene TRBJ2-2; TRBD2 aligns across 10 bases. Germline lookup yields CDR1 SSHAT and CDR2 FNYEAQ (reference sequence). The CDR3 contains 15 residues. CDR3 nucleotide sequence: TGTGCTAGCAGCCGGACTAGCGGAGCTACCGGGGAGCTGTTTTTT. It codes for CASSRTSGATGELFF.

This clone appeared once. The V call is TRBV10-3, the J call TRBJ2-1; 10 bases align to TRBD2. The CDR3 loop spans 14 amino acids. The V segment lost 11 bases and the J segment 7 bases; nucleotides outside the gene matches: 11. Germline values: CDR1 ENHRY, CDR2 SYGVKD. Written as DNA, the CDR3 is TGTGCCGTCACCTCCGGGACTAGCGTAAATGAGCAGTTCTTC. Its translation: CAVTSGTSVNEQFF.